This TCR gamma chain was recovered during a study of Vδ1+ human thymocytes. Notes on the study in general: Donors shared many TRG clonotypes but few TRD clonotypes. Thymic TRG and TRD repertoires appeared highly polyclonal. Unlike peripheral blood Vdelta1+ controls, thymic delta-chain sequences included 20% to 25% Vdelta2 and few Vdelta3.

The sorted cells were CD3+ Vdelta1+ Vdelta2- thymocytes from alphabeta-depleted thymus. RNA was extracted from the cells and then reverse transcribed. The CDR3 regions were amplified by multiplex PCR from V-gene primers to a constant-region primer. TCRdb fed the multiplex PCR reads into CATT to redo clone calling. Of tens of thousands of gamma-chain clones in the sample, about an eighth were seen once. The CDR3 contains 12 residues. The junction had 17 bases not matched to a gene; V was cut back by 6 bases and J by 15 bases. Germline V gene sequence: CDR1 EGSTGY, CDR2 YDSYTSSV. In the case of this clone: Its specificity is unknown.

This TCR came from a child under two years old who had congenital heart surgery. This sequence joins TRGV4 and TRGJ1 or TRGJ2. The sample comprised Vdelta1+ gamma-delta thymocytes from the thymus. Subset of the sample: FACS-sorted CD3+ TCRalphabeta- TCRVdelta1+ TCRVdelta2- thymocytes. The CDR3 DNA follows: TGTGCCACCTGGAATGCCCCTGGCCTTGGACTCTTT. Translating it yields CATWNAPGLGLF.